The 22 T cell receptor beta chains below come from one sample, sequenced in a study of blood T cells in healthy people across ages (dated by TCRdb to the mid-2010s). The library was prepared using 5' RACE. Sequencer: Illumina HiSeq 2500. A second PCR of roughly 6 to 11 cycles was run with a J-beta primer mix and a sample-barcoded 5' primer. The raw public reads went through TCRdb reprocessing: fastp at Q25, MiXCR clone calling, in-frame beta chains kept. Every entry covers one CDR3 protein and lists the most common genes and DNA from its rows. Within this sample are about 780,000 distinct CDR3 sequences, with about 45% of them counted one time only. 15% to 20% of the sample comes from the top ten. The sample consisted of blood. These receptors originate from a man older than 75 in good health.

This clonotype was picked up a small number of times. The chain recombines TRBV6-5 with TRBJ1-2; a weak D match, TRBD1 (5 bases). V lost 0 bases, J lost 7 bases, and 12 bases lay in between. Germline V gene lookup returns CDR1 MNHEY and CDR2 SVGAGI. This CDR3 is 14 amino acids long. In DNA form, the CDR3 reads TGTGCCAGCAGTTACTCGCAGGGAAGGGGTGGCTACACCTTC. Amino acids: CASSYSQGRGGYTF.

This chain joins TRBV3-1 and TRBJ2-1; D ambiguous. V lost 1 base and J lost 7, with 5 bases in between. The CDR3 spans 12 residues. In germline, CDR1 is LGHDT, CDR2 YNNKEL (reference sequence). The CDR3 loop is CASSQGWNEQFF. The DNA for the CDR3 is TGTGCCAGCAGCCAAGGGTGGAATGAGCAGTTCTTC.

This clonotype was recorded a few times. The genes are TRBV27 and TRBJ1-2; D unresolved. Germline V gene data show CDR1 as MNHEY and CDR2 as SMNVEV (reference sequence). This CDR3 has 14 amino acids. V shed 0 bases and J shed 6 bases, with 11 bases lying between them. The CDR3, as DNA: TGTGCCAGCAGTTTATCCGGGGTTTGGGATGGCTACACCTTC. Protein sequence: CASSLSGVWDGYTF.

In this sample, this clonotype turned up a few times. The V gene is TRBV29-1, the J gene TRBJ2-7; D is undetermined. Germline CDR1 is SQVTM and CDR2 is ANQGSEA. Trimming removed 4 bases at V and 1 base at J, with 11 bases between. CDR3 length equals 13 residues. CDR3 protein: CSVVPSVSYEQYF. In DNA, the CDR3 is TGCAGCGTTGTTCCATCAGTGTCCTACGAGCAGTACTTC.

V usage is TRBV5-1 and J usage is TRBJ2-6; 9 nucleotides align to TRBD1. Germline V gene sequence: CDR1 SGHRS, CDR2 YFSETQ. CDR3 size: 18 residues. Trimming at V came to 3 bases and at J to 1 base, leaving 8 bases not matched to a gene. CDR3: CASSWTGAPKSGANVLTF. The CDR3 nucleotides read TGCGCCAGCAGCTGGACAGGGGCCCCTAAGTCTGGGGCCAACGTCCTGACTTTC.

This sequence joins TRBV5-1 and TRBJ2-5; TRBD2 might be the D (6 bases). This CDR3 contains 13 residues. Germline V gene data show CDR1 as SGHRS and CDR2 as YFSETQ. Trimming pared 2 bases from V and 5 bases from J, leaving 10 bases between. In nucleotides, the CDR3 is TGCGCCAGCAGCTTCGGGAGTTACGAGACCCAGTACTTC. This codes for CASSFGSYETQYF.

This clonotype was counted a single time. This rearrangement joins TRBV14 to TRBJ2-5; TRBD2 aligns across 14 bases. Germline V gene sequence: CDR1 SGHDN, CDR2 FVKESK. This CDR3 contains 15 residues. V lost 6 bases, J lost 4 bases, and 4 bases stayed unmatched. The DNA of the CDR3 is TGTGCCAGCAGACTAGGACTAGCGGGAGGAGAGACCCAGTACTTC. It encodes CASRLGLAGGETQYF.

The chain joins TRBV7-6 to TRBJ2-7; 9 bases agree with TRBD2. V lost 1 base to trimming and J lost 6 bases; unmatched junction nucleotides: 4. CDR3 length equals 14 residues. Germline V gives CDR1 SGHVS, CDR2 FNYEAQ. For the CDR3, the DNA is TGTGCCAGCAGCTTAGTAGCGGGAGTCTCCGAGCAGTACTTC. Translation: CASSLVAGVSEQYF.

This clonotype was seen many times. CDR3 residues: CASSYDRKSYEQYF. CDR3 nucleotides: TGTGCCAGCAGCTACGACAGGAAGAGCTACGAGCAGTACTTC. The V gene is TRBV7-2, the J gene TRBJ2-7; the D gene is possibly TRBD1 (6 bases). Germline CDR1 is SGHTA and CDR2 is FQGNSA. CDR3 size: 14 residues. Between the trimmed V and J ends, which lost 4 bases and 3 bases, there was a span of 13 bases.

The CDR3 region is CASSTYRGYSYNEQFF. CDR3 coding DNA: TGTGCCAGCAGTACGTACAGGGGATACTCCTACAATGAGCAGTTCTTC. This chain connects TRBV28 to TRBJ2-1; 7 bases are a match to TRBD1. The CDR3 runs 16 residues. Germline V gene lookup returns CDR1 MDHEN and CDR2 SYDVKM. The V gene end was trimmed by 5 bases and the J gene end by 0 bases; junction bases not matched to a gene: 7. Drawing the rest from reference TRBV28 and TRBJ2-1, the complete variable domain is DVKVTQSSRYLVKRTGEKVFLECVQDMDHENMFWYRQDPGLGLRLIYFSYDVKMKEKGDIPEGYSVSREKKERFSLILESASTNQTSMYLCASSTYRGYSYNEQFFGPGTRLTVL.

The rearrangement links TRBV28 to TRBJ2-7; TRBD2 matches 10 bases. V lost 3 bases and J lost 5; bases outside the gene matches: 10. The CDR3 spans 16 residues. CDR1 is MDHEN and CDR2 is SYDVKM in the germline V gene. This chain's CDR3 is CASSFPTSGEQDEQYF. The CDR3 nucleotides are TGTGCCAGCAGTTTCCCCACTAGCGGGGAACAGGACGAGCAGTACTTC.

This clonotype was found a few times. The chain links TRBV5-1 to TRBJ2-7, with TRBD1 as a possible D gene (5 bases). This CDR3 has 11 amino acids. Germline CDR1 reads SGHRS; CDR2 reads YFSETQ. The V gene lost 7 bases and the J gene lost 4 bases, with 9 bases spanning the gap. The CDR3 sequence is CASQDIYEQYF. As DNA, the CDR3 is TGCGCCAGCCAGGACATTTACGAGCAGTACTTC.

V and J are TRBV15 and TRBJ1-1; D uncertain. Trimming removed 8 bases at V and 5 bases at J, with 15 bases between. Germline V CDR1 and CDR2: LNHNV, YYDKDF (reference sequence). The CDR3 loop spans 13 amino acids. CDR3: CATAYSLSTEAFF. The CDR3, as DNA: TGTGCCACCGCGTACTCGCTGAGTACTGAAGCTTTCTTT.

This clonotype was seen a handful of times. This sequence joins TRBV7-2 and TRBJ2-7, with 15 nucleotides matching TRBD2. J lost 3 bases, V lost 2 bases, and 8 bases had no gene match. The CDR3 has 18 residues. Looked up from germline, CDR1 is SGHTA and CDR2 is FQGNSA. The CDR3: CASSLYGRTSGRVYEQYF. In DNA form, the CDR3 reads TGTGCCAGCAGCTTATACGGGCGGACTAGCGGGAGGGTCTACGAGCAGTACTTC.

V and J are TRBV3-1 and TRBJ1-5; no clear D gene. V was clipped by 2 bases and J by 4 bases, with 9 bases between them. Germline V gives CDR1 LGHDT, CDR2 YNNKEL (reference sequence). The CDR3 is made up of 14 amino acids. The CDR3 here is CASSQRRQNQPQHF. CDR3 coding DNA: TGTGCCAGCAGCCAACGAAGGCAAAATCAGCCCCAGCATTTT.

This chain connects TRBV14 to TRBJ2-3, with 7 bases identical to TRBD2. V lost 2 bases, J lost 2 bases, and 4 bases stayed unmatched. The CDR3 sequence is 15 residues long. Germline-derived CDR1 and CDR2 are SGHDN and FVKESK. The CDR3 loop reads CASSQHGRVTDTQYF. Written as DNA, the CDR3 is TGTGCCAGCAGCCAACATGGGAGGGTCACAGATACGCAGTATTTT.

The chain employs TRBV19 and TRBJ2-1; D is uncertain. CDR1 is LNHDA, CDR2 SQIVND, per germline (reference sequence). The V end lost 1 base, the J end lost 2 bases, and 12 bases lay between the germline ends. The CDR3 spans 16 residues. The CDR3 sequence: CASSIAGQEPYNEQFF. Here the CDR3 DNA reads TGTGCCAGTAGTATAGCTGGGCAGGAACCCTACAATGAGCAGTTCTTC.

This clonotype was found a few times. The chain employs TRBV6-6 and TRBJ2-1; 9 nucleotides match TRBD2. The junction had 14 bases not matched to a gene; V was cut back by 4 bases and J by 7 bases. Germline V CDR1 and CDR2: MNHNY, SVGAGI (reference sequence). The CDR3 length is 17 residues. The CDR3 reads CASSSFLIAGAGNEQFF. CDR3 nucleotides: TGTGCCAGCAGTTCCTTTCTTATAGCGGGAGCGGGAAATGAGCAGTTCTTC.

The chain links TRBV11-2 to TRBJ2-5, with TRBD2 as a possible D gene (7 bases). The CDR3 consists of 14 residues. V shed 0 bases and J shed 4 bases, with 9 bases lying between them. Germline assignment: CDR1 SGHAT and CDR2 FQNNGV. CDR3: CASSLDRGAETQYF. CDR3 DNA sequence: TGTGCCAGCAGCTTAGATCGGGGGGCAGAGACCCAGTACTTC.

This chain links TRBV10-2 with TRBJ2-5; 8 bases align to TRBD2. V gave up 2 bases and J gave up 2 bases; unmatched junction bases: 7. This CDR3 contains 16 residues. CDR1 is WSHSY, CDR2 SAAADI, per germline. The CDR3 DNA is TGCGCCAGCAGTGAGAGGAGCGGGGGACCTCAAGAGACCCAGTACTTC. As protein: CASSERSGGPQETQYF.

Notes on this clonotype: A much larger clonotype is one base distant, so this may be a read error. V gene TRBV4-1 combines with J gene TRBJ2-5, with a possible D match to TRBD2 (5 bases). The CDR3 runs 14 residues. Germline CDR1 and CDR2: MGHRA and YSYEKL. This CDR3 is CASGQSHSEETQYF. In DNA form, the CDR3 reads TGCGCCAGCGGCCAAAGCCATAGCGAGGAGACCCAGTACTTC.

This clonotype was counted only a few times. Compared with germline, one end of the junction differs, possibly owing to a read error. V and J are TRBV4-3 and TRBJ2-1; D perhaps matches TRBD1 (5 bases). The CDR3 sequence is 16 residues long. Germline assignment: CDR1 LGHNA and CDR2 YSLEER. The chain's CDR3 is CASGQGGAGLSYEQFF. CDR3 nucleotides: TGCGCCAGCGGCCAAGGTGGGGCAGGGTTATCGTATGAGCAGTTCTTC.